What follows are 11 T cell receptor beta chains derived from one specimen sequenced in a study of identical twins. In TCRdb, the 5' RACE reads were re-called with MiXCR into one record per CDR3 protein. The table includes 700,000 or so distinct CDR3 sequences, roughly 8% detected once. These same data were also listed under a study on yellow fever vaccine responses in identical twins.

Material for sequencing was PBMCs. The receptor set was obtained from a woman aged 18-29 years in good health.

V is TRBV7-9 and J is TRBJ2-1; 9 nucleotides line up with TRBD1. Germline values: CDR1 SEHNR, CDR2 FQNEAQ (reference sequence). The ends lost 5 bases at V and 8 bases at J; junction bases unmatched: 16. The CDR3 loop spans 17 amino acids. The CDR3 DNA reads TGTGCCAGCAGCGCTATGCTCCGGGACAGGGTTACCGATGAGCAGTTCTTC. Protein sequence: CASSAMLRDRVTDEQFF.

This clonotype was seen only a few times. V usage is TRBV9 and J usage is TRBJ1-4, with a possible D match to TRBD1 (6 bases). Per germline, CDR1 SGDLS and CDR2 YYNGEE. This CDR3 is built from 15 residues. Trimming cost V 3 bases and J 3 bases, with 12 bases left between them. In nucleotides, the CDR3 is TGTGCCAGCAGCGGTCACAGGGAGGCTAATGAAAAACTGTTTTTT. It is translated as CASSGHREANEKLFF.

The chain employs TRBV18 and TRBJ2-7; 10 nucleotides agree with TRBD1. The V gene's germline CDR1 is KGHSH and CDR2 LQKENI. V trimming: 2 bases; J trimming: 0 bases; junction bases outside the gene matches: 4. CDR3 length: 16 amino acids. Written as DNA, the CDR3 is TGTGCCAGCTCACCAGTGGGACAGGGGTTCTCCTACGAGCAGTACTTC. Its translation is CASSPVGQGFSYEQYF.

This clonotype was picked up many times. The CDR3 DNA follows: TGTGCCAGCAGCTTAGGTTTTAGGACTAGCGGGAGGAAAGAGACCGGGGAGCTGTTTTTT. Protein product: CASSLGFRTSGRKETGELFF. The chain carries TRBV7-8 and TRBJ2-2, with 14 bases lining up with TRBD2. The length of the CDR3 is 20 residues. Germline CDR1 reads SGHVS; CDR2 reads FQNEAQ. After removal of 1 base from V and 5 bases from J, the junction contained 12 bases not matched to a gene.

In this sample, this clonotype turned up many times. This rearrangement joins TRBV6-2 or TRBV6-3 to TRBJ2-1; D is possibly TRBD1 or TRBD2 (5 bases each). The CDR3 is made up of 15 amino acids. Between the trimmed V and J ends, which lost 4 bases and 3 bases, there was a span of 13 bases. CDR1 is MNHEY, CDR2 SVGEGT, per germline. The CDR3 is CASSSRGGFYNEQFF. The CDR3, as DNA: TGTGCCAGCAGTTCGAGGGGCGGTTTCTACAATGAGCAGTTCTTC.

This clonotype was found a few times. The rearrangement uses TRBV25-1 and TRBJ2-1; D may match TRBD1 or TRBD2 (5 bases each). Germline loops: CDR1 MGHDK, CDR2 SYGVNS. V was clipped by 1 base and J by 5 bases, with 12 bases between them. The CDR3 runs to 15 residues. CDR3 in DNA: TGTGCCAGCAGTGAATGGGCAGGGACCCACAATGAGCAGTTCTTC. It encodes CASSEWAGTHNEQFF.

The CDR3 region has the DNA TGTGCCAGCAGAGGCGGGGGGGCGAGAGAAACGCAGTATTTT. Translation: CASRGGGARETQYF. The rearrangement links TRBV28 to TRBJ2-3; 9 bases are shared with TRBD2. V was clipped by 6 bases and J by 9 bases; unmatched bases: 10. The CDR3 has 14 residues. The germline CDR1 and CDR2 sequences are MDHEN and SYDVKM.

Only a few counts were recorded for this clonotype. The rearrangement uses TRBV5-1 and TRBJ2-1; no clear D. CDR3 length: 15 residues. The V gene lost 0 bases and the J gene lost 4 bases, with 11 bases spanning the gap. Per the germline V gene, CDR1 is SGHRS and CDR2 is YFSETQ. CDR3 region: CASSLVRSLYNEQFF. Written as DNA, the CDR3 is TGCGCCAGCAGCTTGGTACGCAGCCTATACAATGAGCAGTTCTTC.

This clonotype was observed a handful of times. J is TRBJ2-3 and V is TRBV5-4; TRBD2 agrees at 7 bases. This CDR3 spans 16 amino acids. The V and J ends lost 4 bases and 3 bases, in that order; junction bases with no gene match: 11. Looked up from germline, CDR1 is SGHNT and CDR2 is YYREEE (reference sequence). This CDR3 is CASSRPMGGGTDTQYF. The CDR3 DNA reads as TGTGCCAGCAGCAGACCCATGGGGGGGGGAACAGATACGCAGTATTTT.

The chain has TRBV27 and TRBJ2-5; D not certain. Germline V CDR1 and CDR2: MNHEY, SMNVEV (reference sequence). Trimming pared 5 bases from V and 2 bases from J, leaving 18 bases between. The CDR3 length is 16 residues. This chain's CDR3 is CASSLRGPSRQETQYF. In nucleotides, the CDR3 is TGTGCCAGCAGTCTACGCGGACCCAGCCGGCAAGAGACCCAGTACTTC.

This rearrangement joins TRBV3-1 to TRBJ2-3; possible D gene TRBD2, 6 bases. CDR3 length: 16 amino acids. CDR1 is LGHDT, CDR2 YNNKEL, per germline (reference sequence). V was cut by 2 bases and J by 2 bases, with 14 bases left in between. As DNA, the CDR3 is TGTGCCAGCAGCCAATGGTTAGCGCGGGACACAGATACGCAGTATTTT. Its protein product is CASSQWLARDTDTQYF.